This T cell receptor beta chain was retrieved from a study of T cell changes during pregnancy in multiple sclerosis. The repertoire was sequenced with immunoSEQ multiplex PCR; TCRdb's copy has only in-frame clones and lacks some. The table includes about 60,000 clones, roughly 93% detected once. The V gene's germline CDR1 is SNHLY and CDR2 FYNNEI. The V gene lost 7 bases and the J gene lost 3 bases, with 13 bases spanning the gap. CDR3 length equals 13 residues. The chain is built from TRBV2 and TRBJ2-7; D possibly corresponds to TRBD2 (6 bases). The clonotype comes from a female donor with multiple sclerosis, enrolled in a pregnancy study. The specimen comprised CD8+ T cells from peripheral blood mononuclear cells, sampled in the second trimester of pregnancy. In nucleotides, the CDR3 is TGTGCCAGCACGGTGGGGGGAGACTACGAGCAGTACTTC. This codes for CASTVGGDYEQYF.